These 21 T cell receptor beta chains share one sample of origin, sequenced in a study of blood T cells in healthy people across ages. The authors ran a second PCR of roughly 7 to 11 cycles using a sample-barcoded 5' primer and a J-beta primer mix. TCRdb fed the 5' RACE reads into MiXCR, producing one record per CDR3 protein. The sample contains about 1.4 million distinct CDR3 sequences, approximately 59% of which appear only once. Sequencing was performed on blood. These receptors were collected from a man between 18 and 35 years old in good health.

As DNA, the CDR3 is TGTGCCAGCAGCCGAATGCATGACGGGAACCGTAATGAAAAACTGTTTTTT. Translation gives CASSRMHDGNRNEKLFF. J is TRBJ1-4 and V is TRBV7-4; D is uncertain. This CDR3 has 17 residues. The germline V gene has CDR1 SGHVT and CDR2 SQSDAQ. The V gene lost 5 bases and the J gene lost 4 bases, with 20 bases spanning the gap.

CDR3 sequence (DNA): TGTGCCAGCAGTGAGGACAGGGAAGTTGGGGCCAACGTCCTGACTTTC. Its protein is CASSEDREVGANVLTF. The chain recombines TRBV6-1 with TRBJ2-6; 8 nucleotides agree with TRBD1. The CDR3 is 16 residues long. Losses at the gene ends were 3 bases for V and 3 bases for J; bases not matched to a gene: 4. CDR1 and CDR2 (germline): MNHNS, SASEGT.

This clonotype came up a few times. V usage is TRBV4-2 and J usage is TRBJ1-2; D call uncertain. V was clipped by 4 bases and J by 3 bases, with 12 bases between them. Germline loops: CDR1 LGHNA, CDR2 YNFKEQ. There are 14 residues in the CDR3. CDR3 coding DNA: TGTGCCAGCAGCCCAGACCGGGCATACTATGGCTACACCTTC. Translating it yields CASSPDRAYYGYTF.

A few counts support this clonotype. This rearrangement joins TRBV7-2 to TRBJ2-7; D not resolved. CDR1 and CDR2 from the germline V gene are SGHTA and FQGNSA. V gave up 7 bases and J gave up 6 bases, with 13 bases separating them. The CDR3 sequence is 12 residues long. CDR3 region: CASTPSPSEQYF. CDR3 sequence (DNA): TGTGCCAGCACCCCATCCCCCTCCGAGCAGTACTTC.

The CDR3 DNA is TGTGCCACCAGCAGAGAGAGATTGACGGCTTCCTACAATGAGCAGTTCTTC. Protein product: CATSRERLTASYNEQFF. The chain employs TRBV15 and TRBJ2-1; no reliable D call. The length of the CDR3 is 17 residues. CDR1 and CDR2 (germline): LNHNV, YYDKDF (reference sequence). V was cut by 0 bases and J by 1 base, with 13 bases left in between.

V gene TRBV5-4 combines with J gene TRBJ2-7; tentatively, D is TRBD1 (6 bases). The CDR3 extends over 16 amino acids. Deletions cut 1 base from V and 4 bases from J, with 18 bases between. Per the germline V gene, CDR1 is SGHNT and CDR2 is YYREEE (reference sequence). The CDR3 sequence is CASSLLYRDDGYEQYF. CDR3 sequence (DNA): TGTGCCAGCAGCTTGCTGTACAGGGATGATGGATACGAGCAGTACTTC.

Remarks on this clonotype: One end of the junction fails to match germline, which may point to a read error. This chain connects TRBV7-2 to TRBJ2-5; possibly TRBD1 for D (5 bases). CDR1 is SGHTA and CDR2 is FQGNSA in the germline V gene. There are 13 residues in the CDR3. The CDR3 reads CAGSFSGQETQYF. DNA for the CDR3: TGTGCCGGCAGCTTTTCAGGGCAAGAGACCCAGTACTTC.

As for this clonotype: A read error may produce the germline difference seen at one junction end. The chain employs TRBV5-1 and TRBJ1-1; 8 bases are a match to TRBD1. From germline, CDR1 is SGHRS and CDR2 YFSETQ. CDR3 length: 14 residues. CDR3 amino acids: CANSLGTGRTEAFF. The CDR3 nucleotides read TGCGCCAACAGCCTAGGGACAGGTCGAACTGAAGCTTTCTTT.

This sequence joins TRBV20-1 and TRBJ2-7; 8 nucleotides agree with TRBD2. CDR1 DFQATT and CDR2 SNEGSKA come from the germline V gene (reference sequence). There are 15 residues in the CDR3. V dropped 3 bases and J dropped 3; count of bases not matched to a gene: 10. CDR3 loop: CSASPPGLESYEQYF. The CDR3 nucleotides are TGCAGTGCTAGTCCCCCGGGACTAGAGAGCTACGAGCAGTACTTC.

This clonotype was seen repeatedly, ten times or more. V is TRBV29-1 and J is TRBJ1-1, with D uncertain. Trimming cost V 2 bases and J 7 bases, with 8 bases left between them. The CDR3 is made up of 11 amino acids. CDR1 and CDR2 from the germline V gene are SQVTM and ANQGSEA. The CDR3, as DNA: TGCAGCGTTGAAAGGACCCTTGAAGCTTTCTTT. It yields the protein CSVERTLEAFF.

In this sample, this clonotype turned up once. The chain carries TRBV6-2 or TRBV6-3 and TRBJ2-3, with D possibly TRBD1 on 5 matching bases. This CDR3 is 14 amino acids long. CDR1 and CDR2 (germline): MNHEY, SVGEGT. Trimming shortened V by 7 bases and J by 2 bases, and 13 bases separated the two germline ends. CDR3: CASTLNGATDTQYF. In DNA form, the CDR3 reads TGTGCCAGCACCTTAAATGGGGCCACAGATACGCAGTATTTT.

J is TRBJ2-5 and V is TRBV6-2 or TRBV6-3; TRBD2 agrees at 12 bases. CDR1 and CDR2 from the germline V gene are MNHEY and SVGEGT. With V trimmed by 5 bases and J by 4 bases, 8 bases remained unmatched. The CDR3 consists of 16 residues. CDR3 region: CASSATSGGVRETQYF. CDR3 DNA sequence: TGTGCCAGCAGTGCGACTAGCGGGGGAGTTCGAGAGACCCAGTACTTC.

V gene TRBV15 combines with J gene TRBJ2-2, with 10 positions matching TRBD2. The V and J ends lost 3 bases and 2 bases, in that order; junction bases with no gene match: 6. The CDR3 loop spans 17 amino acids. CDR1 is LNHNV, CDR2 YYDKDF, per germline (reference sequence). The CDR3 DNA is TGTGCCACCAGCAGCTTAGCGGGGGGATTCAACACCGGGGAGCTGTTTTTT. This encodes CATSSLAGGFNTGELFF.

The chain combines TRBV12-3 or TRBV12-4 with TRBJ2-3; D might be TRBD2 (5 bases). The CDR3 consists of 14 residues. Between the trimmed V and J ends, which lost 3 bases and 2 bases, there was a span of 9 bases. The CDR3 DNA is TGTGCCAGCAGTTTGGAGGCTTTCACAGATACGCAGTATTTT. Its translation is CASSLEAFTDTQYF.

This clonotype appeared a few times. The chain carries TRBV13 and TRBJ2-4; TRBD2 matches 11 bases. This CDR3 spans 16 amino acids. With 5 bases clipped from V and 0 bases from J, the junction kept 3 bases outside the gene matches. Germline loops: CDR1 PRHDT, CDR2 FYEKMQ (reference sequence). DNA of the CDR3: TGTGCCAGCAGCGAGACTAGCGGGGTAGCCAAAAACATTCAGTACTTC. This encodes CASSETSGVAKNIQYF. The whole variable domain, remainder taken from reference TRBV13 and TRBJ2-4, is AAGVIQSPRHLIKEKRETATLKCYPIPRHDTVYWYQQGPGQDPQFLISFYEKMQSDKGSIPDRFSAQQFSDYHSELNMSSLELGDSALYFCASSETSGVAKNIQYFGAGTRLSVL.

CDR3 in amino acids: CASSLYGGGTVYTEAFF. The CDR3 DNA follows: TGTGCCAGCAGTTTATATGGCGGGGGGACAGTCTACACTGAAGCTTTCTTT. The rearrangement uses TRBV12-3 or TRBV12-4 and TRBJ1-1; TRBD1 matches at 7 bases. Trimming removed 2 bases from V and 3 bases from J; junction bases left unmatched: 12. This CDR3 has 17 residues.

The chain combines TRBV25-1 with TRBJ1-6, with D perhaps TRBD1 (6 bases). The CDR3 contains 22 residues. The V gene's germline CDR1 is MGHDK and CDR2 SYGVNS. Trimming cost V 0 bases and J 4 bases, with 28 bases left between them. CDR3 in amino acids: CASSEYWVGGAGRRLYNSPLHF. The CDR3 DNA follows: TGTGCCAGCAGTGAATATTGGGTAGGGGGGGCCGGCCGGAGGCTATATAATTCACCCCTCCACTTT.

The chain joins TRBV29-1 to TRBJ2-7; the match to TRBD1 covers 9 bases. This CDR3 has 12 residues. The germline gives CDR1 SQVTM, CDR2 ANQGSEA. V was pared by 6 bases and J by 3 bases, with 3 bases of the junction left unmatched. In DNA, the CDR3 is TGCAGCGTCACAGGGGGCGGCTACGAGCAGTACTTC. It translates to CSVTGGGYEQYF.

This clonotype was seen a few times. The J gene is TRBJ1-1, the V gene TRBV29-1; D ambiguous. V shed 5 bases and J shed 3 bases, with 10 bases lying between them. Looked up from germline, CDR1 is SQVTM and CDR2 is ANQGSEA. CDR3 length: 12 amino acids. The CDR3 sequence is CSVSDGDTEAFF. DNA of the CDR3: TGCAGCGTTTCTGACGGAGACACTGAAGCTTTCTTT.

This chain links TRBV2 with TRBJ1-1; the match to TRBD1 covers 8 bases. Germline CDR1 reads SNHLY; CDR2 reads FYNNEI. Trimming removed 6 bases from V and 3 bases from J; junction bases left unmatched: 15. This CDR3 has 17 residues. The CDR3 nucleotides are TGTGCCAGCAGACCCGGACAGGGTCGACAAGCGGACACTGAAGCTTTCTTT. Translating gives CASRPGQGRQADTEAFF.

As DNA, the CDR3 is TGTGCCTGGAAAAGGGGAGCCGGAGAAGCTTTCTTT. Translated, it gives CAWKRGAGEAFF. The genes are TRBV30 and TRBJ1-1; a possible D gene is TRBD1 (5 bases). The V end was cut by 4 bases, the J end by 8 bases, with 14 bases between. The CDR3 has 12 amino acids. In germline, CDR1 is GTSNPN, CDR2 SVGIG (reference sequence).